A selection of T cell receptor beta chains follows, all from one sample in a study of blood T cells in healthy people across ages. TCRdb itself ran the 5' RACE reads through MiXCR, one entry per CDR3 protein. The table records 710,000 or so distinct CDR3 sequences, roughly 32% of them present only once. The specimen sequenced was blood. The receptors were gathered from an elderly woman in good health. The CDR3 runs from the conserved cysteine through the conserved F or W. The D gene is left open where the match is weak. A clone size is listed for some rows: how often the clone was seen (once, few, many), or a class if it is expanded.

J gene: TRBJ2-7
clone size: many
V gene: TRBV20-1
D gene: NA
CDR3 protein: CSAPVPGQGEQYF
CDR3 DNA: TGCAGTGCCCCAGTCCCGGGTCAAGGAGAGCAGTACTTC

J gene: TRBJ2-2
clone size: NA
V gene: TRBV6-1
D gene: NA
CDR3 protein: CASSEQVTGELFF
CDR3 DNA: TGTGCCAGCAGTGAACAGGTGACCGGGGAGCTGTTTTTT

J gene: TRBJ2-5
clone size: NA
V gene: TRBV7-2
D gene: NA
CDR3 protein: CASSLTRAQGTQYF
CDR3 DNA: TGTGCCAGCAGCTTAACCAGGGCCCAAGGGACCCAGTACTTC

J gene: TRBJ1-2
clone size: many
V gene: TRBV20-1
D gene: NA
CDR3 protein: CSARDLRGSIYGYTF
CDR3 DNA: TGCAGTGCTAGAGACCTTCGGGGGAGTATCTATGGCTACACCTTC

J gene: TRBJ2-1
clone size: many
V gene: TRBV5-1
D gene: NA
CDR3 protein: CASSFYYSYNEQFF
CDR3 DNA: TGCGCCAGCAGCTTCTACTACTCCTACAATGAGCAGTTCTTC

J gene: TRBJ2-1
clone size: many
V gene: TRBV30
D gene: NA
CDR3 protein: CAWSVGQGSYNEQFF
CDR3 DNA: TGTGCCTGGAGTGTAGGGCAGGGGTCCTACAATGAGCAGTTCTTC

J gene: TRBJ2-7
clone size: NA
V gene: TRBV7-9
D gene: TRBD2
CDR3 protein: CASSAPPGGSSYNEQYF
CDR3 DNA: TGTGCCAGCAGTGCCCCGCCCGGCGGGAGCTCCTACAATGAGCAGTACTTC

J gene: TRBJ2-1
clone size: NA
V gene: TRBV7-2
D gene: TRBD1
CDR3 protein: CASSPRQGRIEQFF
CDR3 DNA: TGTGCCAGCAGCCCGCGACAGGGTAGAATTGAGCAGTTCTTC

J gene: TRBJ2-7
clone size: many
V gene: TRBV7-2
D gene: NA
CDR3 protein: CASSLAGGRVFYEQYF
CDR3 DNA: TGTGCCAGCAGCTTAGCGGGGGGTCGGGTCTTCTACGAGCAGTACTTC

J gene: TRBJ1-1
clone size: many
V gene: TRBV20-1
D gene: NA
CDR3 protein: CSAKPGSTEAFF
CDR3 DNA: TGCAGTGCTAAGCCAGGGTCCACTGAAGCTTTCTTT

J gene: TRBJ1-2
clone size: many
V gene: TRBV6-1
D gene: NA
CDR3 protein: CASSETGFRGYTF
CDR3 DNA: TGTGCCAGCAGTGAAACCGGGTTTCGTGGCTACACCTTC

J gene: TRBJ2-2
clone size: NA
V gene: TRBV6-6
D gene: NA
CDR3 protein: CASSSPTYTGELFF
CDR3 DNA: TGTGCCAGCAGTTCACCCACCTACACCGGGGAGCTGTTTTTT

J gene: TRBJ2-1
clone size: NA
V gene: TRBV6-5
D gene: NA
CDR3 protein: CASREGVYNEQFF
CDR3 DNA: TGTGCCAGCCGCGAGGGAGTTTACAATGAGCAGTTCTTC

J gene: TRBJ1-2
clone size: NA
V gene: TRBV4-2
D gene: NA
CDR3 protein: CASSQDRRGQAGSYGYTF
CDR3 DNA: TGTGCCAGCAGCCAAGATCGTCGCGGCCAAGCAGGGTCCTATGGCTACACCTTC

J gene: TRBJ2-5
clone size: NA
V gene: TRBV4-1
D gene: TRBD2
CDR3 protein: CASNARVTSAPGEQYF
CDR3 DNA: TGCGCCAGCAACGCAAGGGTGACTAGCGCTCCCGGGGAGCAGTACTTC

J gene: TRBJ1-6
clone size: many
V gene: TRBV5-6
D gene: NA
CDR3 protein: CASSRAGNSPLHF
CDR3 DNA: TGTGCCAGCAGCCGGGCAGGGAATTCACCCCTCCACTTT

J gene: TRBJ2-1
clone size: NA
V gene: TRBV5-4
D gene: TRBD2
CDR3 protein: CATQREGIPYNEQFF
CDR3 DNA: TGTGCCACCCAGCGGGAGGGGATCCCCTACAATGAGCAGTTCTTC

J gene: TRBJ1-2
clone size: NA
V gene: TRBV30
D gene: NA
CDR3 protein: CAWRGRGASYGYTF
CDR3 DNA: TGTGCCTGGAGAGGCAGGGGCGCAAGCTATGGCTACACCTTC

J gene: TRBJ1-2
clone size: few
V gene: TRBV5-5
D gene: NA
CDR3 protein: CASKTEQVVYGYTF
CDR3 DNA: TGTGCCAGCAAGACCGAGCAGGTTGTCTATGGCTACACCTTC

J gene: TRBJ2-2
clone size: few
V gene: TRBV5-4
D gene: NA
CDR3 protein: CASSFGRGNTGELFF
CDR3 DNA: TGTGCCAGCAGCTTCGGAAGGGGAAACACCGGGGAGCTGTTTTTT

J gene: TRBJ2-7
clone size: many
V gene: TRBV20-1
D gene: NA
CDR3 protein: CSARAGAGFHEQYF
CDR3 DNA: TGCAGTGCTAGAGCGGGGGCCGGTTTCCACGAGCAGTACTTC

J gene: TRBJ2-1
clone size: many
V gene: TRBV7-2
D gene: NA
CDR3 protein: CASSIDKSSYNEQFF
CDR3 DNA: TGTGCCAGCAGCATAGACAAGAGCTCCTACAATGAGCAGTTCTTC

J gene: TRBJ2-3
clone size: NA
V gene: TRBV3-1
D gene: NA
CDR3 protein: CASSYGPADTQYF
CDR3 DNA: TGCGCCAGCAGCTACGGGCCGGCGGATACGCAGTATTTT

J gene: TRBJ2-5
clone size: NA
V gene: TRBV5-1
D gene: TRBD2
CDR3 protein: CASSRLAGAEKTQYF
CDR3 DNA: TGCGCCAGCAGCCGTCTGGCGGGAGCGGAAAAGACCCAGTACTTC

J gene: TRBJ2-5
clone size: once
V gene: TRBV7-9
D gene: NA
CDR3 protein: CASSFLEMETQYF
CDR3 DNA: TGTGCCAGCAGCTTCCTAGAGATGGAGACCCAGTACTTC

J gene: TRBJ2-1
clone size: NA
V gene: TRBV3-1
D gene: NA
CDR3 protein: CASSQGSKLGNEQFF
CDR3 DNA: TGTGCCAGCAGCCAAGGAAGTAAGTTGGGCAATGAGCAGTTCTTT

J gene: TRBJ1-1
clone size: many
V gene: TRBV29-1
D gene: NA
CDR3 protein: CSASGGRDTEAFF
CDR3 DNA: TGCAGCGCCTCGGGAGGGAGGGACACTGAAGCTTTCTTT

J gene: TRBJ2-7
clone size: NA
V gene: TRBV4-3
D gene: NA
CDR3 protein: CASSQGRDPTYEQYF
CDR3 DNA: TGCGCCAGCAGCCAAGGCAGAGATCCTACCTACGAGCAGTACTTC

J gene: TRBJ2-5
clone size: NA
V gene: TRBV7-9
D gene: NA
CDR3 protein: CASSLTSGKGQETQYF
CDR3 DNA: TGTGCCAGCAGCTTAACGAGTGGGAAGGGCCAAGAGACCCAGTACTTC

J gene: TRBJ1-2
clone size: many
V gene: TRBV29-1
D gene: NA
CDR3 protein: CSVEGLNYGYTF
CDR3 DNA: TGCAGCGTTGAGGGGCTTAACTATGGCTACACCTTC

J gene: TRBJ1-5
clone size: few
V gene: TRBV28
D gene: TRBD1
CDR3 protein: CASSLGTGPNQPQHF
CDR3 DNA: TGTGCCAGCAGTTTAGGGACAGGGCCGAATCAGCCCCAGCATTTT

J gene: TRBJ2-3
clone size: few
V gene: TRBV10-3
D gene: TRBD2
CDR3 protein: CAISTTSGGVSTDTQYF
CDR3 DNA: TGTGCCATCAGCACAACTAGCGGGGGGGTAAGCACAGATACGCAGTATTTT

J gene: TRBJ2-4
clone size: many
V gene: TRBV7-2
D gene: NA
CDR3 protein: CASSLGQGLTEVKNIQYF
CDR3 DNA: TGTGCCAGCAGCTTAGGGCAGGGTCTTACTGAAGTCAAAAACATTCAGTACTTC

J gene: TRBJ1-5
clone size: many
V gene: TRBV10-3
D gene: NA
CDR3 protein: CAISDPGPRGSQPQHF
CDR3 DNA: TGTGCCATCAGTGACCCGGGACCAAGAGGGAGTCAGCCCCAGCATTTT

J gene: TRBJ1-5
clone size: many
V gene: TRBV10-3
D gene: NA
CDR3 protein: CAISEPGGVQPQHF
CDR3 DNA: TGTGCCATCAGTGAGCCCGGGGGTGTTCAGCCCCAGCATTTT

J gene: TRBJ2-7
clone size: many
V gene: TRBV12-3/TRBV12-4
D gene: NA
CDR3 protein: CASSPSVQKSYEQYF
CDR3 DNA: TGTGCCAGCAGTCCTTCTGTCCAGAAAAGCTACGAGCAGTACTTC

J gene: TRBJ2-1
clone size: many
V gene: TRBV7-7
D gene: NA
CDR3 protein: CASSLDRSGEQFF
CDR3 DNA: TGTGCTAGCAGCTTAGATAGGTCGGGTGAGCAGTTCTTC

J gene: TRBJ2-2
clone size: NA
V gene: TRBV21-1
D gene: NA
CDR3 protein: CASSPYETEDTGELFF
CDR3 DNA: TGTGCCAGCAGCCCTTATGAGACAGAGGACACCGGGGAGCTGTTTTTT

J gene: TRBJ2-1
clone size: few
V gene: TRBV19
D gene: TRBD1
CDR3 protein: CASTWTGGNNEQFF
CDR3 DNA: TGTGCCAGTACCTGGACAGGAGGTAACAATGAGCAGTTCTTC

J gene: TRBJ2-1
clone size: few
V gene: TRBV6-5
D gene: TRBD2
CDR3 protein: CASSYLGVAGGWDEQFF
CDR3 DNA: TGTGCCAGCAGTTACCTGGGGGTAGCGGGAGGATGGGATGAGCAGTTCTTC

J gene: TRBJ1-5
clone size: many
V gene: TRBV7-2
D gene: NA
CDR3 protein: CASSRGDRNQPQHF
CDR3 DNA: TGTGCCAGCAGCCGGGGGGACCGCAATCAGCCCCAGCATTTT

J gene: TRBJ1-6
clone size: NA
V gene: TRBV7-8
D gene: TRBD1
CDR3 protein: CASSFYGQGAKDSPLHF
CDR3 DNA: TGTGCCAGCAGCTTCTACGGACAGGGGGCGAAAGACTCACCCCTCCACTTT

J gene: TRBJ2-7
clone size: many
V gene: TRBV6-2/TRBV6-3
D gene: NA
CDR3 protein: CASSQTQDRFKYF
CDR3 DNA: TGTGCCAGCAGTCAGACCCAGGACCGTTTTAAGTACTTC

J gene: TRBJ2-3
clone size: NA
V gene: TRBV29-1
D gene: TRBD1
CDR3 protein: CSVDGGQGWSTDTQYF
CDR3 DNA: TGCAGCGTTGATGGGGGACAGGGCTGGAGCACAGATACGCAGTATTTT

J gene: TRBJ2-1
clone size: few
V gene: TRBV5-1
D gene: TRBD2
CDR3 protein: CASSWAGGLNEQFF
CDR3 DNA: TGCGCCAGCAGCTGGGCGGGGGGCTTAAATGAGCAGTTCTTC